The 28 T cell receptor beta chains given below trace back to one sample, sequenced in a study of cytomegalovirus exposure and HLA in healthy donors. The protocol was immunoSEQ multiplex PCR, while the TCRdb copy is restricted to in-frame clones and leaves out a portion. This sample has around 150,000 clones, with approximately 96% found just once. The sample was PBMCs. These receptors originate from a woman aged 18-29 years in good health and CMV-seronegative.

The V and J genes are TRBV4-3 and TRBJ2-1; TRBD2 might be the D (5 bases). From germline, CDR1 is LGHNA and CDR2 YSLEER. The length of the CDR3 is 16 residues. V was pared by 0 bases and J by 0 bases, with 9 bases between. The chain's CDR3 is CASSQDPRGSYNEQFF. The CDR3 DNA reads as TGCGCCAGCAGCCAAGATCCACGGGGCTCCTACAATGAGCAGTTCTTC.

The chain recombines TRBV6-4 with TRBJ1-5; 12 nucleotides match TRBD1. The CDR3 length is 17 residues. Germline CDR1 MRHNA, CDR2 SNTAGT. The CDR3 is CDELTGTGGISNQPQHF. DNA of the CDR3: TGTGACGAACTAACCGGGACAGGGGGCATCAGCAATCAGCCCCAGCATTTT.

CDR3 region: CASSLRGQEGNEQFF. CDR3 DNA: TGTGCCAGCAGCTTGAGAGGACAGGAGGGCAATGAGCAGTTCTTC. J is TRBJ2-1 and V is TRBV5-6; D perhaps matches TRBD1 (7 bases). The CDR3 totals 15 residues. Germline values: CDR1 SGHDT, CDR2 YYEEEE. The V and J ends lost 1 base and 6 bases respectively, with 14 bases between them.

The rearrangement joins TRBV2 to TRBJ1-5; D is possibly TRBD1 (5 bases). Trimming left V 3 bases short and J 4 bases short, with 10 bases between. Germline CDR1 and CDR2: SNHLY and FYNNEI. The CDR3 spans 14 residues. The CDR3 reads CASSDATANQPQHF. The CDR3 coding sequence is TGTGCCAGCAGTGACGCGACAGCTAATCAGCCCCAGCATTTT.

The chain employs TRBV7-2 and TRBJ1-2; 10 bases match TRBD1. The length of the CDR3 is 15 residues. CDR1 is SGHTA and CDR2 is FQGNSA in the germline V gene. Unmatched junction bases numbered 5, after V lost 1 base and J lost 6 bases. Here the CDR3 DNA reads TGTGCCAGCAGCTTAGGGGACAGGGGCCCCGATGGCTACACCTTC. Its protein is CASSLGDRGPDGYTF.

The V and J genes are TRBV5-8 and TRBJ1-5, with 9 bases identical to TRBD1. This CDR3 is built from 15 residues. V dropped 3 bases and J dropped 1; count of bases not matched to a gene: 2. The germline gives CDR1 SGHTS, CDR2 YDEGEE. CDR3 sequence reads: CASSSGTGSNQPQHF. The DNA for the CDR3 is TGTGCCAGCAGCTCCGGGACAGGGAGCAATCAGCCCCAGCATTTT.

The J gene is TRBJ1-3, the V gene TRBV29-1, with 8 bases fitting TRBD1. Germline CDR1 is SQVTM and CDR2 is ANQGSEA. With V trimmed by 2 bases and J by 9 bases, 9 bases remained unmatched. The CDR3 consists of 14 residues. CDR3 residues: CSVEKGRTGGTIYF. In DNA form, the CDR3 reads TGCAGCGTTGAAAAGGGTAGAACAGGGGGCACCATATATTTT.

The rearrangement links TRBV7-2 to TRBJ2-2; 8 nucleotides agree with TRBD1. Losses at the gene ends were 5 bases for V and 2 bases for J; bases not matched to a gene: 7. The CDR3 has 16 residues. Germline assignment: CDR1 SGHTA and CDR2 FQGNSA. The chain's CDR3 is CASSLTGGRNTGELFF. CDR3 nucleotides: TGTGCCAGCAGCCTTACAGGGGGAAGAAACACCGGGGAGCTGTTTTTT.

This chain uses TRBV18 with TRBJ1-2, with 7 positions matching TRBD1. Germline-derived CDR1 and CDR2 are KGHSH and LQKENI. With V trimmed by 10 bases and J by 3 bases, 8 bases remained unmatched. CDR3 length equals 13 residues. DNA of the CDR3: TGTGCCACTACAGGGGCTGGTCACTATGGCTACACCTTC. This translates into CATTGAGHYGYTF.

The chain has TRBV19 and TRBJ1-5; no firm D call. Germline CDR1 LNHDA, CDR2 SQIVND (reference sequence). Trimming stripped 3 bases from V and 8 bases from J, with 8 bases between. The CDR3 covers 12 residues. The chain's CDR3 is CASSIRGEPQHF. The CDR3 DNA reads TGTGCCAGTAGTATTCGAGGAGAGCCCCAGCATTTT.

This sequence joins TRBV9 and TRBJ1-2; D gene uncertain. Germline loops: CDR1 SGDLS, CDR2 YYNGEE. Trimming cost V 0 bases and J 0 bases, with 3 bases left between them. The CDR3 covers 13 residues. Here the CDR3 reads CASSVAANYGYTF. CDR3 nucleotide sequence: TGTGCCAGCAGCGTAGCGGCTAACTATGGCTACACCTTC.

The V and J genes are TRBV6-1 and TRBJ1-2, with 11 bases fitting TRBD1. The CDR3 runs 14 residues. Trimming at V came to 8 bases and at J to 2 bases, leaving 4 bases not matched to a gene. CDR1 and CDR2 (germline): MNHNS, SASEGT. CDR3: CASLRDRGNYGYTF. The CDR3, as DNA: TGTGCCAGCCTTCGGGACAGGGGGAACTATGGCTACACCTTC.

J is TRBJ2-5 and V is TRBV5-1, with TRBD2 matching 8 bases. The CDR3 sequence is 16 residues long. Germline-derived CDR1 and CDR2 are SGHRS and YFSETQ. V trimming: 2 bases; J trimming: 1 base; junction bases outside the gene matches: 7. CDR3 bases: TGCGCCAGCAGCTTCCCGCGGGGGGTCTCCCAAGAGACCCAGTACTTC. This encodes CASSFPRGVSQETQYF.

J is TRBJ2-3 and V is TRBV7-3, with TRBD2 identical over 9 bases. V shed 2 bases and J 2 bases; nucleotides not matched to a gene: 2. The CDR3 totals 15 residues. Germline CDR1 is SGHTA and CDR2 is FQGTGA. The chain's CDR3 is CASSLRGGATDTQYF. CDR3 coding DNA: TGTGCCAGCAGCTTACGCGGGGGGGCCACAGATACGCAGTATTTT.

The genes are TRBV5-1 and TRBJ1-1, with D tentatively TRBD1 (6 bases). Germline V gives CDR1 SGHRS, CDR2 YFSETQ. Trimming removed 5 bases from V and 4 bases from J, with 18 bases in between. This CDR3 spans 15 amino acids. The DNA for the CDR3 is TGCGCCAGCAGTGGGGTCAGGGGTGTAGGCACTGAAGCTTTCTTT. This sequence encodes CASSGVRGVGTEAFF.

This chain connects TRBV5-8 to TRBJ1-4, with unresolved D. Germline CDR1 is SGHTS and CDR2 is YDEGEE. V dropped 3 bases and J dropped 3 bases, with 12 bases sitting between them. This CDR3 region has 15 residues. The CDR3 loop is CASSYSGISNEKLFF. The CDR3 DNA reads TGTGCCAGCAGCTATTCGGGGATATCTAATGAAAAACTGTTTTTT. The full variable domain, its missing parts supplied by reference TRBV5-8 and TRBJ1-4, is EAGVTQSPTHLIKTRGQQATLRCSPISGHTSVYWYQQALGLGLQFLLWYDEGEERNRGNFPPRFSGRQFPNYSSELNVNALELEDSALYLCASSYSGISNEKLFFGSGTQLSVL.

The chain combines TRBV7-9 with TRBJ1-1; D is uncertain. Trimming took 5 bases from V and 4 from J, leaving 5 bases between them. The CDR3 is made up of 11 amino acids. Germline CDR1 reads SEHNR; CDR2 reads FQNEAQ (reference sequence). CDR3 loop: CASSLSTEAFF. CDR3 sequence (DNA): TGTGCCAGCAGCCTAAGCACTGAAGCTTTCTTT.

The chain combines TRBV30 with TRBJ1-6, with a tentative D call TRBD1 (6 bases). This CDR3 is 15 amino acids long. Trimming shortened V by 1 base and J by 7 bases, and 14 bases separated the two germline ends. The V gene's germline CDR1 is GTSNPN and CDR2 SVGIG (reference sequence). In DNA, the CDR3 is TGTGCCTGGAGTGCCGGGGGGCTCGCGAATTCACCCCTCCACTTT. The encoded protein is CAWSAGGLANSPLHF.

The rearrangement uses TRBV11-3 and TRBJ2-5; 14 nucleotides line up with TRBD2. The CDR3 has 15 residues. CDR1 and CDR2 from the germline V gene are SGHNT and YENEEA. V gave up 5 bases and J gave up 5 bases; unmatched junction bases: 4. CDR3 nucleotide sequence: TGTGCCAGCAGCCGTGGGACTAGCGGGGGTGAGACCCAGTACTTC. Its protein product is CASSRGTSGGETQYF.

CDR3 nucleotide sequence: TGTGCCAGCAGTCATCCCATCCAGGGGGCGGACACTGAAGCTTTCTTT. Its protein product is CASSHPIQGADTEAFF. The chain couples TRBV2 to TRBJ1-1; TRBD1 agrees at 8 bases. CDR3 size: 16 residues. Trimming removed 5 bases from V and 3 bases from J; junction bases left unmatched: 11. CDR1 is SNHLY, CDR2 FYNNEI, per germline.

The chain has TRBV5-1 and TRBJ2-2; 7 bases align to TRBD1. Per the germline V gene, CDR1 is SGHRS and CDR2 is YFSETQ. Trimming took 0 bases from V and 4 from J; bases not matched to a gene: 3. This CDR3 spans 15 amino acids. The CDR3 bases are TGCGCCAGCAGCTTGGGACAGGGAACCACCGGGGAGCTGTTTTTT. Translated, it gives CASSLGQGTTGELFF. The full variable domain, completed using reference TRBV5-1 and TRBJ2-2, is KAGVTQTPRYLIKTRGQQVTLSCSPISGHRSVSWYQQTPGQGLQFLFEYFSETQRNKGNFPGRFSGRQFSNSRSEMNVSTLELGDSALYLCASSLGQGTTGELFFGEGSRLTVL.

This sequence joins TRBV4-1 and TRBJ1-5; D remains unclear. Trimming took off 1 base at V and 1 base at J, with 5 bases between the two ends. The CDR3 spans 14 residues. Germline CDR1 reads MGHRA; CDR2 reads YSYEKL. The CDR3 nucleotides read TGCGCCAGCAGCCAAGGACAAAGCAATCAGCCCCAGCATTTT. It encodes CASSQGQSNQPQHF.

V usage is TRBV6-1 and J usage is TRBJ2-2; TRBD1 agrees at 7 bases. CDR1 and CDR2 from the germline V gene are MNHNS and SASEGT. The V segment lost 6 bases and the J segment 3 bases; nucleotides outside the gene matches: 7. The CDR3 runs 15 residues. In DNA, the CDR3 is TGTGCCAGCAGCCGACAGGGTTTAGACACCGGGGAGCTGTTTTTT. Encoded protein: CASSRQGLDTGELFF.

This clone was observed a single time. This chain uses TRBV7-2 with TRBJ1-4; 7 nucleotides match TRBD1. This CDR3 is 16 amino acids long. V lost 4 bases and J lost 4; bases outside the gene matches: 9. Germline V CDR1 and CDR2: SGHTA, FQGNSA. CDR3 sequence reads: CASSSGTDILNEKLFF. In DNA, the CDR3 is TGTGCCAGCAGCTCCGGGACAGACATCCTTAATGAAAAACTGTTTTTT.

The chain is built from TRBV9 and TRBJ2-1; 9 bases line up with TRBD2. V shed 3 bases, J shed 7 bases, and the junction held 8 bases outside the gene matches. CDR1 SGDLS and CDR2 YYNGEE come from the germline V gene. The CDR3 contains 15 residues. For the CDR3, the DNA is TGTGCCAGCAGCGCCGCGGGGGGGCTTGGGAATGAGCAGTTCTTC. This translates into CASSAAGGLGNEQFF.

The V call is TRBV6-5, the J call TRBJ1-2; TRBD1 matches 8 bases. The CDR3 sequence is 16 residues long. Germline lookup yields CDR1 MNHEY and CDR2 SVGAGI. V shed 3 bases, J shed 8 bases, and the junction held 14 bases outside the gene matches. The CDR3 nucleotides are TGTGCCAGCAGTTATGGGACAGGCCCCCGACATGGGGGCTACACCTTC. This translates into CASSYGTGPRHGGYTF.

The chain uses TRBV2 and TRBJ1-3; possible D gene TRBD1, 5 bases. Trimming removed 7 bases from V and 0 bases from J, with 19 bases in between. Germline V lookup: CDR1 SNHLY, CDR2 FYNNEI. This CDR3 region has 17 residues. CDR3 amino acids: CASKRQGALASGNTIYF. The CDR3 region has the DNA TGTGCCAGCAAACGGCAGGGTGCCTTGGCCTCTGGAAACACCATATATTTT.

V gene TRBV6-1 combines with J gene TRBJ1-2; no firm D call. The CDR3 totals 11 residues. Trimming stripped 10 bases from V and 8 bases from J, with 14 bases between. Germline CDR1 and CDR2: MNHNS and SASEGT. The CDR3 spells CANSLNYGYTF. In DNA form, the CDR3 reads TGTGCCAATAGCTTAAATTACGGCTACACCTTC.